Listed below are T cell receptor beta chains from one sample, sequenced in a study of graft-versus-host responses after intestinal transplantation. Clones were read by immunoSEQ multiplex PCR, and TCRdb kept only the in-frame ones, dropping some. The data contain 33,000 or so clones, around 94% of them singletons. The material was PBMCs, obtained 16 days after intestinal transplant. Receptor source: a human patient who received an intestinal transplant, so some T cells may come from the graft donor. The CDR3 runs from the conserved cysteine through the conserved F or W. A D gene is named only where the DNA matches it firmly. Not every row has a clone size; where given, it reads once, few, many or a size class.

d_call	v_call	j_call	clone_size	cdr3_nt	cdr3_aa
NA	TRBV2	TRBJ1-1	NA	TGTGCCAGCATTCACGGGAACACTGAAGCTTTCTTT	CASIHGNTEAFF
NA	TRBV11-2	TRBJ1-2	NA	TGTGCCAGCGGGGGCTTGAGTGGCTACACCTTC	CASGGLSGYTF
NA	TRBV28	TRBJ1-4	NA	TGTGCCAGCAGCCTACTGGGGGGCCCGCCTGAAAAACTGTTTTTT	CASSLLGGPPEKLFF
NA	TRBV11-1	TRBJ2-1	NA	TGTGCCAGCAGCTTATACGGGGGGCACAATGAGCAGTTCTTC	CASSLYGGHNEQFF
NA	TRBV28	TRBJ1-5	NA	TGTGCCAGCAGTTTTATGGGGGGGGGAGCTTCCAATCAGCCCCAGCATTTT	CASSFMGGGASNQPQHF
TRBD2	TRBV9	TRBJ2-2	NA	TGTGCCAGCAGCGTAGAAGGTCGCGGGAGGGCCTCGTTAGTCACCGGGGAGCTGTTTTTT	CASSVEGRGRASLVTGELFF
NA	TRBV5-1	TRBJ1-5	NA	TGCGCCAGCAGCTTGGGACAAAATCAGCCCCAGCATTTT	CASSLGQNQPQHF
TRBD1	TRBV7-2	TRBJ2-7	NA	TGTGCCAGCAGCCCTACCGGGACAGGACTCTACGAGCAGTACTTC	CASSPTGTGLYEQYF
TRBD2	TRBV7-9	TRBJ2-5	NA	TGTGCCAGTAGACTAGCGGGAGTAGAGACCCAGTACTTC	CASRLAGVETQYF
NA	TRBV18	TRBJ2-5	NA	TGTGCCAGCTCACCGAAGCAGGAGGGTGGGCAGTACTTC	CASSPKQEGGQYF
NA	TRBV2	TRBJ2-5	NA	TGTGCCGGGAGGGGGGGAGCCCCTCAAGAGACCCAGTACTTC	CAGRGGAPQETQYF
NA	TRBV29-1	TRBJ1-1	NA	TGCAGCGCCTTGCCGCAGATGAACACTGAAGCTTTCTTT	CSALPQMNTEAFF
TRBD2	TRBV6-4	TRBJ2-2	NA	TGTGCCAGCAGTGTTGCGGGGGCCGGGGAGCTGTTTTTT	CASSVAGAGELFF
NA	TRBV4-1	TRBJ2-7	NA	TGCGCCAGCAGCCAACTCCTCGGGACTCCATACGAGCAGTACTTC	CASSQLLGTPYEQYF
TRBD1	TRBV6-1	TRBJ1-1	NA	TGTGCCAGCAGTGAACAGGGGGCTCGGGGTGAAGCTTTCTTT	CASSEQGARGEAFF
TRBD1	TRBV30	TRBJ1-5	NA	TGTGCCTGGAGCGACAGGGTAAATCAGCCCCAGCATTTT	CAWSDRVNQPQHF
TRBD2	TRBV5-4	TRBJ2-1	once	TGTGCCAGCAGCTCCCGAACGGGAGGAGGGTATGCTGAGCAGTTCTTC	CASSSRTGGGYAEQFF
TRBD2	TRBV5-4	TRBJ2-5	NA	TGTGCCAGCAGCGGTGAGAGAGCGGGAATTAAAGAGACCCAGTACTTC	CASSGERAGIKETQYF
NA	TRBV7-9	TRBJ2-6	NA	TGTGCCAGCTTGAAACTGGCAGGGGCGACCTCTGGGGCCAACGTCCTGACTTTC	CASLKLAGATSGANVLTF
TRBD1	TRBV13	TRBJ2-1	NA	TGTGCCAGCAGCTATAACAGGGGATCCTACAATGAGCAGTTCTTC	CASSYNRGSYNEQFF
NA	TRBV28	TRBJ2-5	NA	TGTGCCAGCAGTTTATGGGGGGGAGGTTCCCAAGAGACCCAGTACTTC	CASSLWGGGSQETQYF
NA	TRBV6-5	TRBJ2-1	few	TGTGCCAGCAGTTACTTCTCGACAGACAATGAGCAGTTCTTC	CASSYFSTDNEQFF
NA	TRBV9	TRBJ2-3	NA	TGTGCCAGCAGCGTAGACTTAGGGGTCGGCACAGATACGCAGTATTTT	CASSVDLGVGTDTQYF